Listed below are T cell receptor beta chains from one sample, sequenced in a study of control samples from healthy donors and cancer patients. Produced via immunoSEQ multiplex PCR; TCRdb's table is partial and in-frame only. This sample has 150,000 to 200,000 clones, with around 95% found just once. Sequencing used blood. These receptors were obtained from a woman aged 55-70 years in good health. The CDR3 runs from the conserved cysteine through the conserved F or W. Each record gives: D gene, clone size, V gene, J gene, CDR3 protein, CDR3 DNA. A D gene is named only where the DNA matches it firmly. Only some rows state a clone size, as once, few, many or a class for expanded clones.

d_gene: TRBD2
abundance: -
v_gene: TRBV7-3
j_gene: TRBJ2-3
CDR3aa: CASSPGGGRTDTQYF
CDR3nt: TGTGCCAGCAGCCCTGGGGGGGGTCGCACAGATACGCAGTATTTT

d_gene: -
abundance: -
v_gene: TRBV3-1/TRBV3-2
j_gene: TRBJ1-6
CDR3aa: CASSQVGDGNSPLHF
CDR3nt: TGTGCCAGCAGCCAAGTGGGGGATGGCAATTCACCCCTCCACTTT

d_gene: -
abundance: -
v_gene: TRBV18
j_gene: TRBJ1-3
CDR3aa: CASSLAGMAGNTIYF
CDR3nt: TGTGCCAGCTCATTAGCAGGGATGGCTGGAAACACCATATATTTT

d_gene: TRBD1
abundance: -
v_gene: TRBV5-8
j_gene: TRBJ1-1
CDR3aa: CASSPRTGKNTEAFF
CDR3nt: TGTGCCAGCAGCCCCCGGACAGGGAAGAACACTGAAGCTTTCTTT

d_gene: -
abundance: -
v_gene: TRBV27
j_gene: TRBJ2-1
CDR3aa: CASSFHPDDNEQFF
CDR3nt: TGTGCCAGCAGTTTTCACCCCGACGACAATGAGCAGTTCTTC

d_gene: -
abundance: -
v_gene: TRBV3-1/TRBV3-2
j_gene: TRBJ1-1
CDR3aa: CASSLTLNTEAFF
CDR3nt: TGTGCCAGCAGCCTGACGTTGAACACTGAAGCTTTCTTT

d_gene: -
abundance: -
v_gene: TRBV6-1
j_gene: TRBJ2-5
CDR3aa: CASSPGGETQYF
CDR3nt: TGTGCCAGCAGTCCAGGGGGGGAGACCCAGTACTTC

d_gene: -
abundance: -
v_gene: TRBV6-5
j_gene: TRBJ1-2
CDR3aa: CASAGLWGYTF
CDR3nt: TGTGCCAGCGCAGGACTGTGGGGCTACACCTTC

d_gene: TRBD1
abundance: -
v_gene: TRBV6-1
j_gene: TRBJ2-4
CDR3aa: CASSEWGTGDLYF
CDR3nt: TGTGCCAGCAGTGAATGGGGGACAGGGGACCTGTACTTC

d_gene: -
abundance: -
v_gene: TRBV12-3/TRBV12-4
j_gene: TRBJ2-7
CDR3aa: CASSAWTEQYF
CDR3nt: TGTGCCAGCAGTGCCTGGACAGAGCAGTACTTC

d_gene: TRBD1
abundance: -
v_gene: TRBV9
j_gene: TRBJ1-5
CDR3aa: CASSVGGQGSNQPQHF
CDR3nt: TGTGCCAGCAGCGTGGGAGGACAGGGAAGCAATCAGCCCCAGCATTTT

d_gene: -
abundance: -
v_gene: TRBV9
j_gene: TRBJ1-1
CDR3aa: CASSVAGHTEAFF
CDR3nt: TGTGCCAGCAGCGTAGCAGGACACACTGAAGCTTTCTTT

d_gene: TRBD2
abundance: -
v_gene: TRBV2
j_gene: TRBJ2-7
CDR3aa: CASSERLAYEQYF
CDR3nt: TGTGCCAGCAGTGAAAGACTAGCTTACGAGCAGTACTTC

d_gene: -
abundance: few
v_gene: TRBV19
j_gene: TRBJ2-7
CDR3aa: CASSISFGVFYEQYF
CDR3nt: TGTGCCAGTAGTATTTCTTTCGGGGTCTTCTACGAGCAGTACTTC

d_gene: -
abundance: -
v_gene: TRBV4-1
j_gene: TRBJ1-4
CDR3aa: CASSKGQATNEKLFF
CDR3nt: TGCGCCAGCAGTAAGGGCCAGGCAACTAATGAAAAACTGTTTTTT

d_gene: -
abundance: -
v_gene: TRBV5-6
j_gene: TRBJ1-1
CDR3aa: CASSLFGKNTEAFF
CDR3nt: TGTGCCAGCAGCTTATTCGGGAAGAACACTGAAGCTTTCTTT

d_gene: -
abundance: -
v_gene: TRBV6-5
j_gene: TRBJ2-3
CDR3aa: CASSYGKRQGTDTQYF
CDR3nt: TGTGCCAGCAGTTATGGGAAACGACAGGGCACAGATACGCAGTATTTT

d_gene: -
abundance: -
v_gene: TRBV11-2
j_gene: TRBJ2-1
CDR3aa: CASSFGYEQFF
CDR3nt: TGTGCCAGCAGCTTTGGTTATGAGCAGTTCTTC

d_gene: -
abundance: -
v_gene: TRBV6-2/TRBV6-3
j_gene: TRBJ1-5
CDR3aa: CASSNPEQGYFRPQHF
CDR3nt: TGTGCCAGCAGTAACCCTGAGCAGGGGTATTTTCGGCCCCAGCATTTT

d_gene: -
abundance: -
v_gene: TRBV6-5
j_gene: TRBJ1-2
CDR3aa: CASSRDDYGYTF
CDR3nt: TGTGCCAGCAGTCGGGACGACTATGGCTACACCTTC

d_gene: -
abundance: -
v_gene: TRBV6-2/TRBV6-3
j_gene: TRBJ2-3
CDR3aa: CASSHTDYGPDTQYF
CDR3nt: TGTGCCAGCAGTCATACGGACTATGGCCCAGATACGCAGTATTTT

d_gene: TRBD1
abundance: -
v_gene: TRBV7-3
j_gene: TRBJ1-1
CDR3aa: CASKGQLNTEAFF
CDR3nt: TGTGCCAGCAAGGGACAGTTGAACACTGAAGCTTTCTTT

d_gene: -
abundance: -
v_gene: TRBV9
j_gene: TRBJ1-4
CDR3aa: CASSPPGPTTNEKLFF
CDR3nt: TGTGCCAGCAGCCCCCCGGGCCCTACAACTAATGAAAAACTGTTTTTT

d_gene: -
abundance: -
v_gene: TRBV3-1/TRBV3-2
j_gene: TRBJ1-2
CDR3aa: CASSQGHSNYGYTF
CDR3nt: TGTGCCAGCAGCCAAGGGCATTCTAACTATGGCTACACCTTC

d_gene: -
abundance: -
v_gene: TRBV6-6
j_gene: TRBJ1-5
CDR3aa: CASSYGPGALNQPQHF
CDR3nt: TGTGCCAGCAGTTACGGTCCGGGGGCGTTGAATCAGCCCCAGCATTTT

d_gene: -
abundance: -
v_gene: TRBV18
j_gene: TRBJ1-5
CDR3aa: CASSPVGNQPQHF
CDR3nt: TGTGCCAGCTCACCAGTCGGGAATCAGCCCCAGCATTTT

d_gene: -
abundance: -
v_gene: TRBV6-5
j_gene: TRBJ1-3
CDR3aa: CASSLGTSRNTIYF
CDR3nt: TGTGCCAGCAGTCTCGGGACAAGTAGAAACACCATATATTTT

d_gene: -
abundance: -
v_gene: TRBV12-3/TRBV12-4
j_gene: TRBJ2-7
CDR3aa: CASSLASVYEQYF
CDR3nt: TGTGCCAGCAGTTTAGCGTCAGTTTACGAGCAGTACTTC

d_gene: -
abundance: -
v_gene: TRBV30
j_gene: TRBJ1-6
CDR3aa: CAWSVNSPLHF
CDR3nt: TGTGCCTGGAGTGTTAATTCACCCCTCCACTTT

d_gene: -
abundance: -
v_gene: TRBV7-7
j_gene: TRBJ2-3
CDR3aa: CASSRDPPATQYF
CDR3nt: TGTGCTAGCAGCAGAGACCCCCCAGCTACGCAGTATTTT

d_gene: TRBD1
abundance: -
v_gene: TRBV29-1
j_gene: TRBJ1-2
CDR3aa: CSVELRTGEFLYGYTF
CDR3nt: TGCAGCGTTGAATTGAGAACAGGGGAATTTCTTTATGGCTACACCTTC

d_gene: TRBD1
abundance: -
v_gene: TRBV27
j_gene: TRBJ2-3
CDR3aa: CASRPYRDRATDTQYF
CDR3nt: TGTGCCAGCAGGCCGTACCGGGACAGGGCTACAGATACGCAGTATTTT

d_gene: -
abundance: -
v_gene: TRBV6-5
j_gene: TRBJ1-2
CDR3aa: CASSYSEGANYGYTF
CDR3nt: TGTGCCAGCAGTTACTCGGAGGGAGCTAACTATGGCTACACCTTC

d_gene: TRBD2
abundance: -
v_gene: TRBV7-2
j_gene: TRBJ2-1
CDR3aa: CASSESGGASYNEQFF
CDR3nt: TGTGCCAGCAGTGAGAGCGGGGGCGCTTCCTACAATGAGCAGTTCTTC

d_gene: -
abundance: -
v_gene: TRBV7-2
j_gene: TRBJ2-7
CDR3aa: CASMTQGLTYEQYF
CDR3nt: TGTGCCAGCATGACGCAGGGCCTCACCTACGAGCAGTACTTC

d_gene: -
abundance: -
v_gene: TRBV3-1/TRBV3-2
j_gene: TRBJ2-7
CDR3aa: CASSHKVWGYEQYF
CDR3nt: TGTGCCAGCAGCCATAAGGTCTGGGGCTACGAGCAGTACTTC

d_gene: -
abundance: -
v_gene: TRBV2
j_gene: TRBJ2-7
CDR3aa: CASIGQGGSYEQYF
CDR3nt: TGTGCCAGCATCGGGCAGGGGGGAAGTTACGAGCAGTACTTC

d_gene: -
abundance: -
v_gene: TRBV6-4
j_gene: TRBJ2-3
CDR3aa: CASSVSAGSGDTQYF
CDR3nt: TGTGCCAGCAGTGTGTCCGCGGGGTCGGGAGATACGCAGTATTTT

d_gene: -
abundance: -
v_gene: TRBV6-2/TRBV6-3
j_gene: TRBJ1-2
CDR3aa: CASSYSSSAVGYTF
CDR3nt: TGTGCCAGCAGTTACTCGAGCAGCGCGGTCGGCTACACCTTC

d_gene: TRBD2
abundance: -
v_gene: TRBV27
j_gene: TRBJ2-7
CDR3aa: CASRGDYLGTEQYF
CDR3nt: TGTGCCAGCAGAGGGGACTATCTAGGGACGGAGCAGTACTTC

d_gene: TRBD1
abundance: -
v_gene: TRBV19
j_gene: TRBJ1-2
CDR3aa: CASSMAGTGVTLYGYTF
CDR3nt: TGTGCCAGTAGTATGGCCGGGACAGGGGTGACTCTCTATGGCTACACCTTC

d_gene: -
abundance: -
v_gene: TRBV6-6
j_gene: TRBJ1-3
CDR3aa: CASSYPQSSGNTIYF
CDR3nt: TGTGCCAGCAGTTACCCCCAGAGCTCTGGAAACACCATATATTTT